The 32 T cell receptor beta chains listed next were all sequenced from one sample in a study of control samples from healthy donors and cancer patients. Produced via immunoSEQ multiplex PCR; TCRdb's table is partial and in-frame only. The table has about 410,000 clones, 90% seen once. Source material: PBMCs. The receptors were sampled from a middle-aged man with head and neck cancer.

This chain uses TRBV5-6 with TRBJ1-6; 7 bases agree with TRBD1. Germline values: CDR1 SGHDT, CDR2 YYEEEE. With 4 bases clipped from V and 7 bases from J, the junction kept 11 bases outside the gene matches. CDR3 length: 16 amino acids. The CDR3 reads CASSLGVTGWNSPLHF. CDR3 coding DNA: TGTGCCAGCAGCCTCGGGGTGACAGGGTGGAATTCACCCCTCCACTTT.

This clone has just a few counts. The chain uses TRBV28 and TRBJ2-7, with no clear D. Germline CDR1 MDHEN, CDR2 SYDVKM. V was pared by 5 bases and J by 4 bases, with 18 bases between. The CDR3 is 15 amino acids. CDR3 sequence (DNA): TGTGCCAGCAGTCCACTCAACAGACTTCTATACGAGCAGTACTTC. Translated: CASSPLNRLLYEQYF.

The chain is built from TRBV10-2 and TRBJ1-3; 9 bases fit TRBD1. The germline gives CDR1 WSHSY, CDR2 SAAADI. After removal of 2 bases from V and 0 bases from J, the junction contained 11 bases not matched to a gene. The CDR3 sequence is 19 residues long. In DNA form, the CDR3 reads TGCGCCAGCAGTGAGCATGGGACAGGGTACTCGAGCTCTGGAAACACCATATATTTT. It encodes CASSEHGTGYSSSGNTIYF.

The V call is TRBV10-3, the J call TRBJ1-2; TRBD1 matches at 7 bases. Trimming at V came to 6 bases and at J to 3 bases, leaving 4 bases not matched to a gene. Germline CDR1 reads ENHRY; CDR2 reads SYGVKD. The CDR3 contains 13 residues. The CDR3 DNA reads TGTGCCATCAGACGGGACAGAGACTATGGCTACACCTTC. The encoded protein is CAIRRDRDYGYTF.

This chain uses TRBV13 with TRBJ1-3, with 11 positions matching TRBD1. After removal of 4 bases from V and 8 bases from J, the junction contained 7 bases not matched to a gene. Germline assignment: CDR1 PRHDT and CDR2 FYEKMQ (reference sequence). This CDR3 region has 15 residues. In nucleotides, the CDR3 is TGTGCCAGCAGCTCCGGGACAGGGGGGCCATACACCATATATTTT. It yields the protein CASSSGTGGPYTIYF. Full variable domain (outside the CDR3, taken from reference TRBV13 and TRBJ1-3): AAGVIQSPRHLIKEKRETATLKCYPIPRHDTVYWYQQGPGQDPQFLISFYEKMQSDKGSIPDRFSAQQFSDYHSELNMSSLELGDSALYFCASSSGTGGPYTIYFGEGSWLTVV.

This chain links TRBV5-1 with TRBJ2-3; 15 bases map to TRBD2. This CDR3 has 16 amino acids. Unmatched junction bases numbered 3, after V lost 3 bases and J lost 4 bases. Germline V CDR1 and CDR2: SGHRS, YFSETQ. CDR3 sequence: CASSWTSGGAADTQYF. The CDR3, as DNA: TGCGCCAGCAGCTGGACTAGCGGGGGGGCAGCAGATACGCAGTATTTT.

The rearrangement links TRBV6-5 to TRBJ2-1; TRBD2 is a possible D gene (6 bases). In germline, CDR1 is MNHEY, CDR2 SVGAGI. CDR3 size: 15 residues. The germline V and J ends were trimmed by 6 bases and 1 base, with 13 bases remaining between them. CDR3 sequence (DNA): TGTGCCAGCAGGCGGGACTTGCCATCCTACAATGAGCAGTTCTTC. Its translation is CASRRDLPSYNEQFF.

The chain uses TRBV7-6 and TRBJ2-5; D unresolved. The CDR3 has 14 amino acids. Trimming left V 1 base short and J 1 base short, with 7 bases between. Germline CDR1 is SGHVS and CDR2 is FNYEAQ. In DNA form, the CDR3 reads TGTGCCAGCAGCTTAGGAGCTATCCAAGAGACCCAGTACTTC. Amino acids: CASSLGAIQETQYF.

This chain uses TRBV30 with TRBJ2-7, with 8 bases fitting TRBD1. The CDR3 loop spans 14 amino acids. Germline V gene sequence: CDR1 GTSNPN, CDR2 SVGIG (reference sequence). Unmatched junction bases numbered 6, after V lost 3 bases and J lost 2 bases. As DNA, the CDR3 is TGTGCCTGGAGGGAACAGGGGGTGCCCTACGAGCAGTACTTC. Translation: CAWREQGVPYEQYF. Full variable domain (rest looked up from reference TRBV30 and TRBJ2-7): SQTIHQWPATLVQPVGSPLSLECTVEGTSNPNLYWYRQAAGRGLQLLFYSVGIGQISSEVPQNLSASRPQDRQFILSSKKLLLSDSGFYLCAWREQGVPYEQYFGPGTRLTVT.

The chain carries TRBV5-4 and TRBJ2-3; 9 positions agree with TRBD2. This CDR3 contains 17 residues. Germline V gene data show CDR1 as SGHNT and CDR2 as YYREEE (reference sequence). The J segment lost 3 bases and the V segment lost 0 bases, leaving 8 bases of the junction unmatched. CDR3 loop: CASSLAPAGGRTDTQYF. CDR3 nucleotides: TGTGCCAGCAGCTTGGCCCCAGCGGGAGGTAGGACAGATACGCAGTATTTT.

The V call is TRBV5-1, the J call TRBJ2-3, with TRBD2 matching 9 bases. This CDR3 spans 17 amino acids. Per germline, CDR1 SGHRS and CDR2 YFSETQ. The junction had 6 bases not matched to a gene; V was cut back by 0 bases and J by 1 base. CDR3 region: CASSLASPSGGTDTQYF. The CDR3 coding sequence is TGCGCCAGCAGCTTGGCGTCCCCTAGCGGGGGCACAGATACGCAGTATTTT.

As concerns this clone: The identical CDR3 is also encoded by other nucleotide sequences in the sample. The V and J genes are TRBV29-1 and TRBJ2-3; TRBD2 is a possible D gene (6 bases). Per germline, CDR1 SQVTM and CDR2 ANQGSEA. The CDR3 runs 13 residues. The V end was cut by 6 bases, the J end by 1 base, with 11 bases between. The DNA for the CDR3 is TGCAGCGTGGCCGGCGGGGGCACAGATACGCAGTATTTT. This gives the protein CSVAGGGTDTQYF.

The chain has TRBV5-5 and TRBJ1-2; D is uncertain. CDR1 is SGHKS and CDR2 is YYEKEE in the germline V gene (reference sequence). V lost 4 bases and J 3 bases, leaving 10 bases between the germline ends. The length of the CDR3 is 13 residues. DNA of the CDR3: TGTGCCAGCAGCCCCGGAACGTACTATGGCTACACCTTC. As protein: CASSPGTYYGYTF. Full variable domain (remainder filled in from reference TRBV5-5 and TRBJ1-2): DAGVTQSPTHLIKTRGQQVTLRCSPISGHKSVSWYQQVLGQGPQFIFQYYEKEERGRGNFPDRFSARQFPNYSSELNVNALLLGDSALYLCASSPGTYYGYTFGSGTRLTVV.

This chain uses TRBV27 with TRBJ2-7, with D perhaps TRBD1 (5 bases). V shed 5 bases and J shed 6 bases, with 20 bases lying between them. The CDR3 covers 15 residues. Germline-derived CDR1 and CDR2 are MNHEY and SMNVEV (reference sequence). The CDR3 spells CASSPSGYRFGEQYF. In DNA form, the CDR3 reads TGTGCCAGCAGTCCATCAGGGTATAGGTTCGGCGAGCAGTACTTC.

The V call is TRBV9, the J call TRBJ2-3; 8 bases are a match to TRBD2. V shed 1 base and J 1 base; nucleotides not matched to a gene: 2. The CDR3 extends over 15 amino acids. In germline, CDR1 is SGDLS, CDR2 YYNGEE. CDR3 nucleotides: TGTGCCAGCAGCGTAACGGGGGGGGGCACAGATACGCAGTATTTT. This sequence encodes CASSVTGGGTDTQYF.

V and J are TRBV18 and TRBJ1-2; D is perhaps TRBD1 (6 bases). Germline CDR1 is KGHSH and CDR2 is LQKENI. V gave up 0 bases and J gave up 7 bases, with 15 bases separating them. The CDR3 contains 15 residues. CDR3 protein: CASSPPTDSELGYTF. The CDR3 DNA reads TGTGCCAGCTCACCACCGACGGACAGCGAACTTGGCTACACCTTC.

The chain couples TRBV18 to TRBJ1-1; 9 nucleotides agree with TRBD1. CDR3 length: 17 residues. Germline trimming cut 1 base from V and 1 base from J; bases unmatched to any gene: 7. Per the germline V gene, CDR1 is KGHSH and CDR2 is LQKENI. The CDR3: CASSPLTGQGSNTEAFF. The CDR3 region has the DNA TGTGCCAGCTCACCACTCACGGGACAGGGCTCGAACACTGAAGCTTTCTTT.

V usage is TRBV11-2 and J usage is TRBJ1-3; D is ambiguous. CDR3 length: 14 amino acids. V was pared by 3 bases and J by 0 bases, with 6 bases between. In germline, CDR1 is SGHAT, CDR2 FQNNGV. The CDR3 is CASSLTNSGNTIYF. The DNA of the CDR3 is TGTGCCAGCAGCTTGACAAACTCTGGAAACACCATATATTTT.

This clone came up once. The V and J genes are TRBV6-2 or TRBV6-3 and TRBJ2-1; D is possibly TRBD1 (5 bases). V was shortened by 4 bases and J by 10 bases, with 11 bases between the two germline ends. This CDR3 is built from 12 residues. Germline values: CDR1 MNHEY, CDR2 SVGEGT. The CDR3 reads CASSSRVGEQFF. The CDR3 region has the DNA TGTGCCAGCAGTTCCAGGGTCGGGGAGCAGTTCTTC.

This chain uses TRBV18 with TRBJ2-7; 8 positions agree with TRBD2. There are 16 residues in the CDR3. V was pared by 4 bases and J by 6 bases, with 14 bases of the junction left unmatched. Germline V gene lookup returns CDR1 KGHSH and CDR2 LQKENI. Here the CDR3 DNA reads TGTGCCAGCTCACGAATGAGAGCGGGAGATGGGCTCGAGCAGTACTTC. Translating gives CASSRMRAGDGLEQYF.

This chain links TRBV27 with TRBJ2-5; 10 nucleotides match TRBD1. The CDR3 totals 15 residues. Germline V gene lookup returns CDR1 MNHEY and CDR2 SMNVEV (reference sequence). V trimming: 2 bases; J trimming: 5 bases; junction bases outside the gene matches: 5. The CDR3 nucleotides read TGTGCCAGCAGTTTAAGACAGGGGGCATGGGAGACCCAGTACTTC. It codes for CASSLRQGAWETQYF.

The rearrangement links TRBV6-4 to TRBJ1-1; D gene uncertain. The CDR3 length is 13 residues. Germline CDR1 MRHNA, CDR2 SNTAGT. Trimming left V 2 bases short and J 5 bases short, with 9 bases between. The CDR3 DNA follows: TGTGCCAGCAGTGACCAACCTGGGACTGAAGCTTTCTTT. This codes for CASSDQPGTEAFF.

This clone was picked up one time. As DNA, the CDR3 is TGTGCCAGCAGCTTAAAACAGGGTAATGGCTACACCTTC. This encodes CASSLKQGNGYTF. V gene TRBV7-3 combines with J gene TRBJ1-2; weak D call: TRBD1 (6 bases). The CDR3 spans 13 residues. The V end lost 1 base, the J end lost 6 bases, and 9 bases lay between the germline ends. CDR1 is SGHTA and CDR2 is FQGTGA in the germline V gene. Complete variable domain (other parts from reference TRBV7-3 and TRBJ1-2): GAGVSQTPSNKVTEKGKYVELRCDPISGHTALYWYRQSLGQGPEFLIYFQGTGAADDSGLPNDRFFAVRPEGSVSTLKIQRTERGDSAVYLCASSLKQGNGYTFGSGTRLTVV.

CDR3 nucleotides: TGTGCCAGCTCAGGGACAGACTATAGCAATCAGCCCCAGCATTTT. Protein sequence: CASSGTDYSNQPQHF. V is TRBV18 and J is TRBJ1-5; 7 bases match TRBD1. This CDR3 contains 15 residues. From germline, CDR1 is KGHSH and CDR2 LQKENI. Losses at the gene ends were 5 bases for V and 0 bases for J; bases not matched to a gene: 4.

CDR3 nucleotides: TGCGCCAGCAGCCAAACTAAGAATCAGCCCCAGCATTTT. The encoded protein is CASSQTKNQPQHF. The chain employs TRBV4-1 and TRBJ1-5; no reliable D call. CDR3 length equals 13 residues. Germline V gene data show CDR1 as MGHRA and CDR2 as YSYEKL. V gave up 2 bases and J gave up 4 bases, with 6 bases separating them.

The J gene is TRBJ1-6, the V gene TRBV7-2; D gene unclear. The germline gives CDR1 SGHTA, CDR2 FQGNSA. CDR3 length: 14 residues. V lost 2 bases, J lost 8 bases, and 10 bases lay in between. The CDR3 region is CASSLNGFDSPLHF. In nucleotides, the CDR3 is TGTGCCAGCAGCTTAAATGGGTTCGATTCACCCCTCCACTTT.

CDR3 residues: CASSPYLAVLGDTQYF. CDR3 DNA: TGCGCCAGCAGCCCCTACTTAGCGGTGCTAGGAGATACGCAGTATTTT. This chain joins TRBV5-1 and TRBJ2-3; a weak D match, TRBD2 (6 bases). The CDR3 contains 16 residues. Germline V gives CDR1 SGHRS, CDR2 YFSETQ. Trimming pared 4 bases from V and 5 bases from J, leaving 20 bases between.

The chain carries TRBV18 and TRBJ2-1, with 16 nucleotides matching TRBD2. V was pared by 3 bases and J by 2 bases, with 4 bases of the junction left unmatched. Germline V gives CDR1 KGHSH, CDR2 LQKENI. CDR3 size: 18 residues. The CDR3 is CASSPGTSGGAPYNEQFF. In DNA, the CDR3 is TGTGCCAGCTCACCGGGGACTAGCGGGGGGGCCCCCTACAATGAGCAGTTCTTC.

The chain has TRBV6-6 and TRBJ1-2, with TRBD1 as a possible D gene (5 bases). Trimming took off 4 bases at V and 4 bases at J, with 10 bases between the two ends. Germline values: CDR1 MNHNY, CDR2 SVGAGI (reference sequence). The CDR3 runs 13 residues. This CDR3 reads CASSFATAYGYTF. As DNA, the CDR3 is TGTGCCAGCAGTTTCGCGACAGCCTATGGCTACACCTTC.

Points on this clone: Other DNA sequences in the same sample also yield this CDR3. V and J are TRBV9 and TRBJ2-3, with 10 bases that match TRBD2. Germline assignment: CDR1 SGDLS and CDR2 YYNGEE. The junction had 6 bases not matched to a gene; V was cut back by 2 bases and J by 3 bases. CDR3 size: 16 residues. The DNA of the CDR3 is TGTGCCAGCAGCGTGGGAGCGGGAGGGTCGACAGATACGCAGTATTTT. Translation gives CASSVGAGGSTDTQYF.

As concerns this clone: Different DNA sequences within this sample yield the same CDR3. The V call is TRBV4-1, the J call TRBJ2-3, with TRBD1 as a possible D gene (5 bases). V gave up 0 bases and J gave up 0 bases, with 10 bases separating them. Germline V lookup: CDR1 MGHRA, CDR2 YSYEKL. CDR3 length: 16 amino acids. The CDR3 region is CASSQDRAPSTDTQYF. In DNA form, the CDR3 reads TGCGCCAGCAGCCAAGACAGGGCCCCAAGCACAGATACGCAGTATTTT.

This clone was detected only a few times. The genes are TRBV7-3 and TRBJ2-3; 9 bases are shared with TRBD1. With V trimmed by 4 bases and J by 2 bases, 4 bases remained unmatched. CDR1 is SGHTA and CDR2 is FQGTGA in the germline V gene. The length of the CDR3 is 15 residues. This CDR3 is CASSSRDRDTDTQYF. DNA for the CDR3: TGTGCCAGCAGCTCAAGGGACAGGGACACAGATACGCAGTATTTT.